One sample yielded the 7 T cell receptor beta chains listed below, sequenced in a study of blood T cell repertoires in COVID-19. Libraries were prepared by immunoSEQ multiplex PCR; TCRdb keeps only in-frame clonotypes and omits some of them. The sample comprises about 220,000 clones, roughly four fifths of which are singletons, and approximately 3% rests with the top ten. Sequencing input: peripheral blood. These receptors came from a woman aged 25 to 39 who had recovered from COVID-19.

The genes are TRBV9 and TRBJ2-7; D gene unclear. Trimming took 4 bases from V and 0 from J, leaving 14 bases between them. CDR1 and CDR2 from the germline V gene are SGDLS and YYNGEE. The CDR3 has 15 amino acids. The CDR3 reads CASSPDSSSSYEQYF. CDR3 DNA sequence: TGTGCCAGCAGCCCCGACTCTTCCAGCTCCTACGAGCAGTACTTC. The full variable domain, completed using reference TRBV9 and TRBJ2-7, is DSGVTQTPKHLITATGQRVTLRCSPRSGDLSVYWYQQSLDQGLQFLIQYYNGEERAKGNILERFSAQQFPDLHSELNLSSLELGDSALYFCASSPDSSSSYEQYFGPGTRLTVT.

This clone was seen more than once but under ten times. The chain uses TRBV7-6 and TRBJ2-1; no reliable D call. The V end lost 3 bases, the J end lost 4 bases, and 13 bases lay between the germline ends. The CDR3 spans 15 residues. Looked up from germline, CDR1 is SGHVS and CDR2 is FNYEAQ. In DNA form, the CDR3 reads TGTGCCAGCAGCTTTTACGCGGAACTTTACAATGAGCAGTTCTTC. Translating it yields CASSFYAELYNEQFF.

This clone was counted only a few times. The chain recombines TRBV28 with TRBJ1-1, with D possibly matching TRBD1 (6 bases). The CDR3 is 14 amino acids. Looked up from germline, CDR1 is MDHEN and CDR2 is SYDVKM. With 3 bases removed from V and 0 bases from J, the gap between germline ends came to 8 bases. The CDR3 bases are TGTGCCAGCAGTTTGTGGACAGTGAACACTGAAGCTTTCTTT. It specifies CASSLWTVNTEAFF.

In regard to this clone: At one boundary the junction diverges from the germline segment, which might be a read error. The rearrangement links TRBV30 to TRBJ1-2; D not resolved. Looked up from germline, CDR1 is GTSNPN and CDR2 is SVGIG (reference sequence). This CDR3 has 10 amino acids. The chain's CDR3 is CGSEDYGYTF. The CDR3 nucleotides read TGTGGTTCAGAGGACTACGGCTACACCTTC. The complete variable domain, with remaining parts taken from reference TRBV30 and TRBJ1-2, reads SQTIHQWPATLVQPVGSPLSLECTVEGTSNPNLYWYRQAAGRGLQLLFYSVGIGQISSEVPQNLSASRPQDRQFILSSKKLLLSDSGFYLCGSEDYGYTFGSGTRLTVV.

The chain combines TRBV5-1 with TRBJ2-7; 11 bases map to TRBD2. Trimming took 3 bases from V and 2 from J; bases not matched to a gene: 4. This CDR3 comprises 15 residues. Germline CDR1 and CDR2: SGHRS and YFSETQ. The CDR3 reads CASSYGTSGTYEQYF. CDR3 bases: TGCGCCAGCAGCTATGGGACTAGCGGCACCTACGAGCAGTACTTC.

The J gene is TRBJ2-3, the V gene TRBV25-1, with 8 bases matching TRBD1. The J segment lost 4 bases and the V segment lost 1 base, leaving 10 bases of the junction unmatched. CDR3 length equals 17 residues. Germline V lookup: CDR1 MGHDK, CDR2 SYGVNS. The CDR3 sequence is CASSEFRQGIFADTQYF. CDR3 DNA: TGTGCCAGCAGTGAATTTAGACAGGGGATATTCGCAGATACGCAGTATTTT.

This clone has a single count. The chain employs TRBV5-6 and TRBJ1-4; TRBD1 aligns across 7 bases. Per germline, CDR1 SGHDT and CDR2 YYEEEE. Germline trimming cut 2 bases from V and 5 bases from J; bases unmatched to any gene: 3. The CDR3 length is 14 residues. CDR3 in DNA: TGTGCCAGCAGCTTCGGGACAGTCAATGAAAAACTGTTTTTT. This gives the protein CASSFGTVNEKLFF.